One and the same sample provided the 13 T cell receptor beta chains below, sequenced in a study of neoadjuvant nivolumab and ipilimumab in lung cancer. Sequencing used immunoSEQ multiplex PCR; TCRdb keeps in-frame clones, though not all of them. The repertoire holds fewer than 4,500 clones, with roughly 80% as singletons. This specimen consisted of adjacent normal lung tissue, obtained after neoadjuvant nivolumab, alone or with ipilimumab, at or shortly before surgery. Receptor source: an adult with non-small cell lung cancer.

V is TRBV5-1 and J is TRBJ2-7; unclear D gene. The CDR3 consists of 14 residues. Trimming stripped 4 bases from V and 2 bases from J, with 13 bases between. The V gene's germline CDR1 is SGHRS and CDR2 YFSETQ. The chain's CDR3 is CASSRVGEAYEQYF. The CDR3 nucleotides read TGCGCCAGCAGCCGTGTGGGTGAGGCCTACGAGCAGTACTTC.

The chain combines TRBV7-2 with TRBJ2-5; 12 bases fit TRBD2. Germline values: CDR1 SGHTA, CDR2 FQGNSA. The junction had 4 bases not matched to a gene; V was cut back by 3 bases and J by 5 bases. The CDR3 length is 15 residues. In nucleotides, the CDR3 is TGTGCCAGCAGCTTCCCTAGCGGGGGGGTGGAGACCCAGTACTTC. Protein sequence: CASSFPSGGVETQYF.

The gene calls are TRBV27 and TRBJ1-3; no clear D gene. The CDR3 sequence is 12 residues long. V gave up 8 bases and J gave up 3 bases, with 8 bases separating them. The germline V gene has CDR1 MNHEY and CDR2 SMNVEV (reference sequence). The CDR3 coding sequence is TGTGCCAGCGGGAGATATGGAAACACCATATATTTT. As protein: CASGRYGNTIYF.

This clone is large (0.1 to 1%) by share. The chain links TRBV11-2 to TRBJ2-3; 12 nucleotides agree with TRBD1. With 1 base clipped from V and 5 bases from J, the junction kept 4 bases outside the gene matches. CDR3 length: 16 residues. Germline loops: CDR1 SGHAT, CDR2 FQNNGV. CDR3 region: CASSLGGTGGVDTQYF. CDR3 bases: TGTGCCAGCAGCTTAGGGGGGACAGGGGGCGTAGATACGCAGTATTTT.

The CDR3 loop reads CASSRQTNNPKKAFF. For the CDR3, the DNA is TGTGCCAGTAGCAGACAGACGAACAACCCAAAGAAAGCTTTCTTT. This rearrangement joins TRBV19 to TRBJ1-1, with D maybe TRBD1 (5 bases). Trimming stripped 6 bases from V and 9 bases from J, with 23 bases between. The CDR3 loop spans 15 amino acids. The V gene's germline CDR1 is LNHDA and CDR2 SQIVND (reference sequence).

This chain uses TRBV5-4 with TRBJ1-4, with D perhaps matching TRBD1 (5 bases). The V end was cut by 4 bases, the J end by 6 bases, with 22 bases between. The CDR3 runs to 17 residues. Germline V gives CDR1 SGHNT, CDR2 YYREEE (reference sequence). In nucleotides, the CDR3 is TGTGCCAGCAGCCTACGACCCCACGAGAGGGGAGATGAAAAACTGTTTTTT. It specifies CASSLRPHERGDEKLFF.

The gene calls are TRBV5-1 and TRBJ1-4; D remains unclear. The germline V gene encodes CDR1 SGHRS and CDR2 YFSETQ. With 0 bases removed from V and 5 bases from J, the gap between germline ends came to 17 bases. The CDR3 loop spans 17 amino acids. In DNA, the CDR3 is TGCGCCAGCAGCTTGGGTCCTCCCAGAAGCTTAAATGAAAAACTGTTTTTT. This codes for CASSLGPPRSLNEKLFF.

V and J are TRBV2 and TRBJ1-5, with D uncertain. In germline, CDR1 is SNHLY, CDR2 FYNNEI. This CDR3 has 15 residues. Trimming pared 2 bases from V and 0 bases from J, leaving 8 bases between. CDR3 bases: TGTGCCAGCAGTGAAAAGGGTTATAGCAATCAGCCCCAGCATTTT. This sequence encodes CASSEKGYSNQPQHF.

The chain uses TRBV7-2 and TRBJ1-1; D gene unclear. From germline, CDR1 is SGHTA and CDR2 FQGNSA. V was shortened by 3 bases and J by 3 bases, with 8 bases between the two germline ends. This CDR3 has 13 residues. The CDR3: CASSFWRDTEAFF. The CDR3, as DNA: TGTGCCAGCAGCTTTTGGAGGGACACTGAAGCTTTCTTT.

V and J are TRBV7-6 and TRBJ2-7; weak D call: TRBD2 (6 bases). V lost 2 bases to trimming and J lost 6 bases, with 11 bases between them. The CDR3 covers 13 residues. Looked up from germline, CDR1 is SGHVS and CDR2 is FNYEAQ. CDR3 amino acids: CASSLRVGGEQYF. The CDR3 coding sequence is TGTGCCAGCAGCTTAAGGGTCGGGGGCGAGCAGTACTTC.

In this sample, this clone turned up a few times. CDR3 protein: CASSSKVENTEAFF. The DNA of the CDR3 is TGCGCCAGCAGCTCAAAGGTCGAGAACACTGAAGCTTTCTTT. This chain connects TRBV5-1 to TRBJ1-1; D not resolved. Germline V gene lookup returns CDR1 SGHRS and CDR2 YFSETQ. With 3 bases removed from V and 1 base from J, the gap between germline ends came to 10 bases. The CDR3 is made up of 14 amino acids.

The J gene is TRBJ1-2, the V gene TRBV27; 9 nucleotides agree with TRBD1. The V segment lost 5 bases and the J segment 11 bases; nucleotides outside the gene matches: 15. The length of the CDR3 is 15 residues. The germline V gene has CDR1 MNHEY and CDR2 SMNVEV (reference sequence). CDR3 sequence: CASSPVGQGGLRYTF. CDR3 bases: TGTGCCAGCAGTCCAGTGGGACAGGGTGGATTGAGATACACCTTC.

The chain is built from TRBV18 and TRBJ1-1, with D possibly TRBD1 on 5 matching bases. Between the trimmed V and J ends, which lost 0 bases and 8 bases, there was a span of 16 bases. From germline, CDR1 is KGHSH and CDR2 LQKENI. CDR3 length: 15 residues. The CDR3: CASSPPVSSGIEAFF. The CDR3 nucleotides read TGTGCCAGCTCACCACCGGTCTCTTCAGGGATCGAAGCTTTCTTT.